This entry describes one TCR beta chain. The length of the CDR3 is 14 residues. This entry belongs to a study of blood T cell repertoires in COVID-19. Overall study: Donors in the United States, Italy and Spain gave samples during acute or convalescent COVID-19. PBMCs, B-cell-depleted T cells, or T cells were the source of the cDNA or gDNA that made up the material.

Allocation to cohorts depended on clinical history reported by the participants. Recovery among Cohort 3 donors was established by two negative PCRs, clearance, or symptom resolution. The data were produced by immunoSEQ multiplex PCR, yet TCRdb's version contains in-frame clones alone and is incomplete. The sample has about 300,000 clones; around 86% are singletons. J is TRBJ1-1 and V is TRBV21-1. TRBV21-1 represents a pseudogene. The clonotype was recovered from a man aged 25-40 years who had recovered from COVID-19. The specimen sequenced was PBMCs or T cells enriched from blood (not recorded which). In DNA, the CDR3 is TGTGCCAGCAGCAATCATGAGGGAGACACTGAAGCTTTCTTT. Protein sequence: CASSNHEGDTEAFF.